A selection of T cell receptor beta chains follows, all from one sample in a study of sequential checkpoint blockade in melanoma. Assay used: immunoSEQ multiplex PCR; TCRdb lists only in-frame clones, some missing. Of some 9,600 clones in the sample, 76% were seen once. This material consisted of CD8+ T cells sorted from blood (inferred from file names), taken from a patient given nivolumab and ipilimumab in sequence. These receptors originate from a human donor with melanoma. Both conserved end residues are part of each CDR3. A D gene is named only where the DNA matches it firmly. Expanded clones get a size class; other rows say once, few or many, or leave the size out.

TRBD1 | NA | 15 | TRBJ1-2 | TRBV11-2 | TGTGCCAGCAGCCTTACCACAGGGGGACTATATGGCTACACCTTC | CASSLTTGGLYGYTF
NA | NA | 13 | TRBJ1-2 | TRBV5-8 | TGTGCCAGCAGCTTGGAGTCAGACTATGGCTACACCTTC | CASSLESDYGYTF
TRBD1 | NA | 18 | TRBJ1-2 | TRBV28 | TGTGCCAGCAGTTTATCCCTCTCTCGGTTGGGACAGGGGGAGGACTACACCTTC | CASSLSLSRLGQGEDYTF
NA | NA | 14 | TRBJ2-7 | TRBV4-2 | TGTGCCAGCAGCTTGTTGGGGGCGCTGGACGAGCAGTACTTC | CASSLLGALDEQYF
TRBD2 | NA | 15 | TRBJ2-7 | TRBV7-2 | TGTGCCAGCAGCCGTACTAGCGGGGGGGTTTACGAGCAGTACTTC | CASSRTSGGVYEQYF
NA | NA | 13 | TRBJ1-1 | TRBV21-1 | TGTGCCAGCAGCAAAGCGCATGGAGATGAAGCTTTCTTT | CASSKAHGDEAFF
TRBD2 | NA | 15 | TRBJ2-7 | TRBV27 | TGTGCCAGCAAAGCCGGGACTAGCGGGGGGGCGGAGCAGTACTTC | CASKAGTSGGAEQYF
TRBD2 | NA | 13 | TRBJ2-7 | TRBV29-1 | TGCAGCGTACTAGCGGGGACTGTCTACGAGCAGTACTTC | CSVLAGTVYEQYF
NA | NA | 15 | TRBJ2-7 | TRBV7-9 | TGTGCCAGCAGCTTAGGTCTCTCCGACAGTTACGAGCAGTACTTC | CASSLGLSDSYEQYF
TRBD1 | NA | 13 | TRBJ1-2 | TRBV19 | TGTGCCAGTAGTGCGCAGGGGGTCCATGGCTACACCTTC | CASSAQGVHGYTF
NA | few | 13 | TRBJ1-5 | TRBV7-8 | TGTGCCAGCAATGCAGGTAGCAATCAGCCCCAGCATTTT | CASNAGSNQPQHF
TRBD1 | NA | 15 | TRBJ2-7 | TRBV6-5 | TGTGCCAGCAGTTACTCGGACAGGGCGGGCTACGAGCAGTACTTC | CASSYSDRAGYEQYF
NA | few | 15 | TRBJ1-4 | TRBV6-1 | TGTGCCAGCAGTAGCCGGACAGCTCCCAATGAAAAACTGTTTTTT | CASSSRTAPNEKLFF
TRBD1 | NA | 17 | TRBJ1-3 | TRBV7-8 | TGTGCCAGCAGCTTAACGGGGCCCGGGACAGGGTTGGACACCATATATTTT | CASSLTGPGTGLDTIYF
TRBD1 | few | 16 | TRBJ1-2 | TRBV7-9 | TGTGCCAGCAGCCCCAGGACAGGGGAAGGGTACTATGGCTACACCTTC | CASSPRTGEGYYGYTF
NA | NA | 14 | TRBJ1-2 | TRBV15 | TGTGCCACCAGCAGAGATAGGGGTGACAATTACCACACCTTC | CATSRDRGDNYHTF
NA | NA | 19 | TRBJ2-2 | TRBV28 | TGTGCCAGCAGTTCAAATCTGGACCAGGTTTTCAGGGGAACCGGGGAGCTGTTTTTT | CASSSNLDQVFRGTGELFF
TRBD2 | NA | 13 | TRBJ2-7 | TRBV5-6 | TGTGCCAGCACCCCGGGGGGGGGAACCGAGCAGTACTTC | CASTPGGGTEQYF
TRBD1 | NA | 14 | TRBJ2-7 | TRBV5-5 | TGTGCCAGCAGCTTGTGGACAGGGGGCCGGGAGCAGTACTTC | CASSLWTGGREQYF
NA | NA | 12 | TRBJ2-7 | TRBV4-1 | TGCGCCAGCAGTGAGGGGGTTTCCGAGCAGTACTTC | CASSEGVSEQYF
NA | NA | 15 | TRBJ2-7 | TRBV7-8 | TGTGCCAGCAGCTTAGCGTTTGGGCAGTCCCACGAGCAGTACTTC | CASSLAFGQSHEQYF
NA | NA | 14 | TRBJ2-7 | TRBV5-8 | TGTGCCAGCAGCTTGGTTTCCTCCCCAGGCGAGCAGTACTTC | CASSLVSSPGEQYF
NA | once | 14 | TRBJ2-7 | TRBV2 | TGTGCCAGCAGTGAACGGCGCGGTTCCTACGAGCAGTACTTC | CASSERRGSYEQYF
NA | NA | 15 | TRBJ2-7 | TRBV4-2 | TGTGCCAGCAGCCAAGACGAAGGGACTTTCTACGAGCAGTACTTC | CASSQDEGTFYEQYF
NA | NA | 13 | TRBJ1-1 | TRBV9 | TGTGCCAGCAGCCTTTCCGGGGGCACTGAAGCTTTCTTT | CASSLSGGTEAFF
NA | NA | 15 | TRBJ1-2 | TRBV6-1 | TGTGCCAGCAGTGAAAGGTGGGCAGCTAACTATGGCTACACCTTC | CASSERWAANYGYTF
NA | NA | 13 | TRBJ1-1 | TRBV4-3 | TGCGCCAGCAGCCAAGAGACAGCGAGTGAAGCTTTCTTT | CASSQETASEAFF
NA | few | 14 | TRBJ2-7 | TRBV28 | TGTGCCAGCAGTCCCCTCAGGGGGGTGTACGAGCAGTACTTC | CASSPLRGVYEQYF
TRBD1 | NA | 16 | TRBJ1-4 | TRBV7-9 | TGTGCCAGCAGCTCCAACAGGGGCCGGACTAATGAAAAACTGTTTTTT | CASSSNRGRTNEKLFF
NA | once | 13 | TRBJ1-6 | TRBV19 | TGTGCCAGTAGGTCGACGGGGGACTCACCCCTCCACTTT | CASRSTGDSPLHF
NA | NA | 14 | TRBJ2-7 | TRBV28 | TGTGCCAGCAACGAAAGGGAGTCCCTCTACGAGCAGTACTTC | CASNERESLYEQYF
NA | NA | 12 | TRBJ1-1 | TRBV27 | TGTGCCAGCAGTTTCGGTAATACTGAAGCTTTCTTT | CASSFGNTEAFF
TRBD2 | NA | 13 | TRBJ2-5 | TRBV7-7 | TGTGCTAGCAGCTCCCGGGGGGACGGGACCCAGTACTTC | CASSSRGDGTQYF
TRBD1 | NA | 13 | TRBJ1-1 | TRBV4-3 | TGCGCCAGCAGCCAATGGACAGGGAAAGTTGCTTTCTTT | CASSQWTGKVAFF
NA | NA | 13 | TRBJ2-7 | TRBV4-1 | TGCGCCAGCAGCCAGTCTCTCTCCTACGAGCAGTACTTC | CASSQSLSYEQYF
TRBD1 | NA | 12 | TRBJ1-3 | TRBV30 | TGTGCCTTGGACAGGGTTACAAACACCATATATTTT | CALDRVTNTIYF
TRBD2 | NA | 17 | TRBJ2-7 | TRBV11-2 | TGTGCCAGCAGCTTAGATCTTACCGAGCCGGGGGGCTACGAGCAGTACTTC | CASSLDLTEPGGYEQYF
TRBD1 | NA | 14 | TRBJ1-6 | TRBV28 | TGTGCCAGCAGTACGGACAGGGATGGTAAGCCCCTCCACTTT | CASSTDRDGKPLHF
NA | NA | 13 | TRBJ1-2 | TRBV27 | TGTGCCAGCAGTTCAGGGTTTTCTAATGGCTACACCTTC | CASSSGFSNGYTF
NA | NA | 16 | TRBJ1-5 | TRBV10-3 | TGTGCCATCAGTGAAAAAGGGGGTGGAGGCAATCAGCCCCAGCATTTT | CAISEKGGGGNQPQHF
NA | few | 14 | TRBJ1-1 | TRBV4-2 | TGTGCCAGCAGCACACAGAACATGAACACTGAAGCTTTCTTT | CASSTQNMNTEAFF
NA | NA | 11 | TRBJ1-1 | TRBV7-9 | TGTGCCAGCAGCTACGGGGATGGGGCTTTCTTT | CASSYGDGAFF
NA | NA | 15 | TRBJ1-1 | TRBV4-2 | TGTGCCAGCAGCCAAGACAGGGGCATGAACACTGAAGCTTTCTTT | CASSQDRGMNTEAFF
TRBD1 | NA | 13 | TRBJ2-7 | TRBV5-6 | TGTGCCAGCAACACAGGGGCCTCCTACGAGCAGTACTTC | CASNTGASYEQYF
NA | few | 15 | TRBJ1-6 | TRBV9 | TGTGCCAGCAGCGTTACAGGGCTCTATAATTCACCCCTCCACTTT | CASSVTGLYNSPLHF
TRBD1 | NA | 15 | TRBJ2-7 | TRBV5-8 | TGCGCCAGCAGCAACTCCGGGACAGGGACGTGCGAGCAGTACTTC | CASSNSGTGTCEQYF
NA | NA | 15 | TRBJ2-7 | TRBV7-2 | TGTGCCAGCAGCTTAGGCGGACTCCGCTCCTACGAGCAGTACTTC | CASSLGGLRSYEQYF
TRBD1 | NA | 15 | TRBJ2-7 | TRBV7-9 | TGTGCCAGCAGCGCCCGACAGGGGGGTAGGAACGAGCAGTACTTC | CASSARQGGRNEQYF
NA | NA | 11 | TRBJ1-1 | TRBV19 | TGTGCCAGCCTCACGGCAGGGATAGCTTTCTTT | CASLTAGIAFF
TRBD1 | NA | 13 | TRBJ1-3 | TRBV7-2 | TGTGCCAGCAGCTTGACAGGGGAAAACACCATATATTTT | CASSLTGENTIYF
NA | NA | 13 | TRBJ1-1 | TRBV4-3 | TGCGCCAGCAGCCTAGGAGAGGAGGTAGAAGCTTTCTTT | CASSLGEEVEAFF
TRBD1 | NA | 15 | TRBJ1-6 | TRBV28 | TGTGCCAGCAGCTACCTTGGACAGGGGTACTCACCCCTCCACTTT | CASSYLGQGYSPLHF
TRBD1 | NA | 17 | TRBJ2-7 | TRBV4-2 | TGTGCCAGCAGCCAAGCGTCTATTAGGGACAGTGCCTACGAGCAGTACTTC | CASSQASIRDSAYEQYF
TRBD1 | medium-sized | 15 | TRBJ2-7 | TRBV28 | TGTGCCAGCAGTTTTGACAGGGTTACAGGCAGCGAGCAGTACTTC | CASSFDRVTGSEQYF
NA | NA | 14 | TRBJ2-7 | TRBV28 | TGTGCCAGCCGGGGGAATACCTTCTATAACGAGCAGTACTTC | CASRGNTFYNEQYF
TRBD1 | few | 14 | TRBJ1-2 | TRBV29-1 | TGCAGCGTTGTTGACAGGGGGCGATTGGGTGGCTACACCTTC | CSVVDRGRLGGYTF
NA | NA | 17 | TRBJ1-5 | TRBV9 | TGTGCCAGCAGCGTAGAATCGGGTCTAGGGGGCAATCAGCCCCAGCATTTT | CASSVESGLGGNQPQHF
TRBD1 | NA | 15 | TRBJ1-5 | TRBV11-2 | TGTGCCAGCAGCTTAGGGGGACAGGGGAGTCAGCCCCAGCATTTT | CASSLGGQGSQPQHF